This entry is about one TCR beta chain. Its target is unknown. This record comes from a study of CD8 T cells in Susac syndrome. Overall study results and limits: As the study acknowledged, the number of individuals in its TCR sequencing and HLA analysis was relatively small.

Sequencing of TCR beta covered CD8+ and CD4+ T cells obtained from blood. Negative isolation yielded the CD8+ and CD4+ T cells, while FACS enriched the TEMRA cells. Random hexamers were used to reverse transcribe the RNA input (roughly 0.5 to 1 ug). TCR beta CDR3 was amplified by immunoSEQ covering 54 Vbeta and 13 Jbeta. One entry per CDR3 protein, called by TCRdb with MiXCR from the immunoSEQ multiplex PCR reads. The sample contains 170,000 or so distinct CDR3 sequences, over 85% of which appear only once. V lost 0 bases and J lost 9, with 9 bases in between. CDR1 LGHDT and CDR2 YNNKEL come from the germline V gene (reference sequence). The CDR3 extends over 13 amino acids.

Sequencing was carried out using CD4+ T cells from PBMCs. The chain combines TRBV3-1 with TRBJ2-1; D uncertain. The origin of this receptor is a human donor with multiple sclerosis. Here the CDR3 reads CASSQDGPLEQFF. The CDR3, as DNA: TGTGCCAGCAGCCAAGATGGGCCGCTTGAGCAGTTCTTC.